This is a list of T cell receptor beta chains from one sample in a study of blood T cell repertoires in COVID-19. Assay used: immunoSEQ multiplex PCR; TCRdb lists only in-frame clones, some missing. Of fewer than 350,000 clones in the sample, over 75% were seen once. Material for sequencing was PBMCs or T cells enriched from blood (not recorded which). The receptors here all came from a woman between 40 and 55 years old who had recovered from COVID-19. Both conserved end residues are part of each CDR3.

CDR3 length: 17; J gene: TRBJ2-3; V gene: TRBV21-1; CDR3 protein: CASSKRTSGTSTDTQYF
CDR3 length: 17; J gene: TRBJ2-3; V gene: TRBV6-6; CDR3 protein: CASSPPRLEASTDTQYF
CDR3 length: 16; J gene: TRBJ2-3; V gene: TRBV6-2/TRBV6-3; CDR3 protein: CASSPPTLLFTDTQYF
CDR3 length: 18; J gene: TRBJ2-4; V gene: TRBV7-3; CDR3 protein: CASSLTLSSGRIPSIQYF
CDR3 length: 16; J gene: TRBJ2-1; V gene: TRBV27; CDR3 protein: CASSRDSGGDYNEQFF
CDR3 length: 19; J gene: TRBJ2-1; V gene: TRBV21-1; CDR3 protein: CASGYRDRGTSKSYNEQFF
CDR3 length: 19; J gene: TRBJ2-1; V gene: TRBV7-6; CDR3 protein: CASSPVYGAGTSGNNEQFF
CDR3 length: 13; J gene: TRBJ2-7; V gene: TRBV19; CDR3 protein: CASSVDTPWEQYF
CDR3 length: 13; J gene: TRBJ1-1; V gene: TRBV10-1; CDR3 protein: CASSELGATEAFF
CDR3 length: 16; J gene: TRBJ1-6; V gene: TRBV19; CDR3 protein: CASSIDGQGAFSPLHF
CDR3 length: 13; J gene: TRBJ1-2; V gene: TRBV7-2; CDR3 protein: CASSLAVQYGYTF
CDR3 length: 17; J gene: TRBJ2-7; V gene: TRBV2; CDR3 protein: CASLRGLAGGASYEQYF
CDR3 length: 15; J gene: TRBJ2-7; V gene: TRBV7-2; CDR3 protein: CASSPFGTSSYEQYF
CDR3 length: 19; J gene: TRBJ1-5; V gene: TRBV28; CDR3 protein: CASSLVAGGGTDSNQPQHF
CDR3 length: 20; J gene: TRBJ2-4; V gene: TRBV21-1; CDR3 protein: CASSKQVLAGGNIAKNIQYF
CDR3 length: 16; J gene: TRBJ2-1; V gene: TRBV6-1; CDR3 protein: CASSEASGRVYNEQFF
CDR3 length: 14; J gene: TRBJ2-7; V gene: TRBV27; CDR3 protein: CASSHGTGLYEQYF
CDR3 length: 15; J gene: TRBJ1-4; V gene: TRBV27; CDR3 protein: CASSLLETINEKLFF
CDR3 length: 12; J gene: TRBJ1-2; V gene: TRBV19; CDR3 protein: CASSILNYGYTF
CDR3 length: 14; J gene: TRBJ2-7; V gene: TRBV6-5; CDR3 protein: CASSEDRGRDEQYF
CDR3 length: 15; J gene: TRBJ2-1; V gene: TRBV27; CDR3 protein: CASSYPRGNGNEQFF
CDR3 length: 16; J gene: TRBJ2-7; V gene: TRBV7-2; CDR3 protein: CASSSYRDRGQGEQYF
CDR3 length: 15; J gene: TRBJ2-5; V gene: TRBV9; CDR3 protein: CASSVESSGTETQYF
CDR3 length: 13; J gene: TRBJ2-5; V gene: TRBV4-3; CDR3 protein: CASSLEREGTQYF
CDR3 length: 15; J gene: TRBJ2-2; V gene: TRBV28; CDR3 protein: CASTAGLGYTGELFF
CDR3 length: 15; J gene: TRBJ2-3; V gene: TRBV4-1; CDR3 protein: CASSHGLFNSDTQYF
CDR3 length: 15; J gene: TRBJ2-3; V gene: TRBV7-9; CDR3 protein: CASSLGDSRTDTQYF
CDR3 length: 14; J gene: TRBJ2-5; V gene: TRBV18; CDR3 protein: CASSQLDSQETQYF
CDR3 length: 16; J gene: TRBJ2-3; V gene: TRBV4-3; CDR3 protein: CASSQEVAGGTDTQYF
CDR3 length: 15; J gene: TRBJ2-1; V gene: TRBV3-1/TRBV3-2; CDR3 protein: CASSQGPQSYNEQFF
CDR3 length: 16; J gene: TRBJ2-1; V gene: TRBV6-5; CDR3 protein: CASSYSEGYPYNEQFF
CDR3 length: 15; J gene: TRBJ2-3; V gene: TRBV9; CDR3 protein: CASSVGGRVADTQYF
CDR3 length: 14; J gene: TRBJ1-2; V gene: TRBV9; CDR3 protein: CASSVTGGDPDLTF
CDR3 length: 13; J gene: TRBJ2-7; V gene: TRBV29-1; CDR3 protein: CSVRTSDSYEQYF
CDR3 length: 16; J gene: TRBJ2-7; V gene: TRBV3-1/TRBV3-2; CDR3 protein: CASSPTVGTSTNEQYF
CDR3 length: 14; J gene: TRBJ1-1; V gene: TRBV5-6; CDR3 protein: CASSPSGVNTEAFF
CDR3 length: 14; J gene: TRBJ2-7; V gene: TRBV2; CDR3 protein: CASRTDSAGYEQYF
CDR3 length: 16; J gene: TRBJ2-1; V gene: TRBV7-2; CDR3 protein: CASSLSPRDRKHEQFF
CDR3 length: 17; J gene: TRBJ1-6; V gene: TRBV5-1; CDR3 protein: CASSIGQALSYNSPLHF
CDR3 length: 17; J gene: TRBJ2-1; V gene: TRBV7-3; CDR3 protein: CASSLTADRIPYNEQFF
CDR3 length: 14; J gene: TRBJ2-2; V gene: TRBV19; CDR3 protein: CASSPAPGFGELFF